The 23 T cell receptor beta chains below were found in one sample sequenced in a study of vaccination effects on CD4 cells after COVID-19. These receptors are not linked to any known antigen. Cultured cells yielded isolated CD4+ T cells after more than nine days. The data were produced by immunoSEQ multiplex PCR, yet TCRdb's version contains in-frame clones alone and is incomplete. The repertoire includes over 45,000 clones, around 80% of them detected once, and 3% sits in the top ten. The source was CD4+ T cells from PBMCs cultured without peptide, collected before COVID-19 vaccination. These receptors were collected from a human donor who received a COVID-19 vaccine.

This chain uses TRBV5-1 with TRBJ1-1; 7 bases agree with TRBD1. The CDR3 is made up of 14 amino acids. V lost 2 bases to trimming and J lost 3 bases; unmatched junction nucleotides: 4. The V gene's germline CDR1 is SGHRS and CDR2 YFSETQ. The CDR3 sequence: CASSFTGVDTEAFF. CDR3 sequence (DNA): TGCGCCAGCAGCTTTACAGGGGTGGACACTGAAGCTTTCTTT.

This chain connects TRBV28 to TRBJ1-1, with D uncertain. Germline-derived CDR1 and CDR2 are MDHEN and SYDVKM. The CDR3 is 11 amino acids. The ends were cut back, 7 bases at V and 3 bases at J, with 6 bases in the middle. CDR3 nucleotide sequence: TGTGCCAGCAAGGAGGACACTGAAGCTTTCTTT. Translation: CASKEDTEAFF.

The chain employs TRBV3-1 (or the pseudogene TRBV3-2) and TRBJ1-1; D gene ambiguous. Trimming cost V 2 bases and J 8 bases, with 15 bases left between them. The CDR3 has 14 residues. Germline CDR1 and CDR2: LGHDT and YNNKEL (reference sequence). In DNA form, the CDR3 reads TGTGCCAGCAGCCAATCGGGGTTTGCCTCGGAAGCTTTCTTT. Protein product: CASSQSGFASEAFF.

This clone was seen once. V gene TRBV4-2 combines with J gene TRBJ2-1; no clear D. This CDR3 region has 14 residues. V gave up 0 bases and J gave up 8 bases, with 11 bases separating them. Germline CDR1 and CDR2: LGHNA and YNFKEQ. The CDR3 spells CASSQDIFLDEQFF. CDR3 coding DNA: TGTGCCAGCAGCCAAGATATTTTCTTGGATGAGCAGTTCTTC.

This chain joins TRBV19 and TRBJ2-3; D is unclear. Germline loops: CDR1 LNHDA, CDR2 SQIVND (reference sequence). This CDR3 comprises 14 residues. V lost 9 bases and J lost 6, with 19 bases in between. The CDR3 here is CASTAASLEDTQYF. CDR3 DNA sequence: TGTGCCAGCACCGCAGCCTCCCTGGAGGATACGCAGTATTTT.

V is TRBV5-1 and J is TRBJ1-5; no reliable D call. V was cut by 0 bases and J by 2 bases, with 6 bases left in between. The CDR3 is 14 amino acids. The germline gives CDR1 SGHRS, CDR2 YFSETQ. In nucleotides, the CDR3 is TGCGCCAGCAGCTTGGACGGAGGCAATCAGCCCCAGCATTTT. Encoded protein: CASSLDGGNQPQHF.

The CDR3 DNA reads as TGTGCCAGCAGCCCGAGTAGGTTGCTCACCTTC. This encodes CASSPSRLLTF. The V gene is TRBV7-7, the J gene TRBJ1-2, with D uncertain. The CDR3 has 11 amino acids. The germline gives CDR1 SSHAT, CDR2 FNYEAQ (reference sequence). Trimming removed 5 bases from V and 13 bases from J, with 14 bases in between.

CDR3 residues: CASSPQTGLTEAFF. CDR3 DNA: TGTGCCAGCTCACCGCAGACAGGGTTAACTGAAGCTTTCTTT. The chain uses TRBV18 and TRBJ1-1, with 7 bases that match TRBD1. The germline V gene has CDR1 KGHSH and CDR2 LQKENI. The CDR3 extends over 14 amino acids. V was clipped by 3 bases and J by 5 bases; unmatched bases: 6.

The chain joins TRBV10-1 to TRBJ1-6; the D is unclear. Trimming stripped 3 bases from V and 5 bases from J, with 8 bases between. The CDR3 consists of 14 residues. Germline V gene data show CDR1 as WNHNN and CDR2 as SYGVQD (reference sequence). The CDR3 region has the DNA TGCGCCAGCAGTGAAAACGGCAATAATTCACCCCTCCACTTT. This gives the protein CASSENGNNSPLHF.

This chain joins TRBV20-1 and TRBJ2-5, with no clear D. Germline CDR1 is DFQATT and CDR2 is SNEGSKA (reference sequence). There are 11 residues in the CDR3. V was pared by 1 base and J by 9 bases, with 9 bases between. For the CDR3, the DNA is TGCAGTGCTAGAGGAGGTCAGCCCCAGTACTTC. It is translated as CSARGGQPQYF.

The chain is built from TRBV18 and TRBJ2-1; 7 bases line up with TRBD1. Germline trimming cut 3 bases from V and 7 bases from J; bases unmatched to any gene: 3. Germline CDR1 KGHSH, CDR2 LQKENI. The CDR3 loop spans 13 amino acids. The CDR3 reads CASSPGTENEQFF. As DNA, the CDR3 is TGTGCCAGCTCACCCGGGACAGAGAATGAGCAGTTCTTC.

V is TRBV5-6 and J is TRBJ1-3; TRBD1 matches at 7 bases. In germline, CDR1 is SGHDT, CDR2 YYEEEE. Trimming at V came to 3 bases and at J to 4 bases, leaving 7 bases not matched to a gene. The length of the CDR3 is 15 residues. The CDR3 is CASSYDRVGGNTIYF. The CDR3 DNA sequence: TGTGCCAGCAGCTACGACAGGGTCGGGGGAAACACCATATATTTT.

V usage is TRBV3-1 (or the pseudogene TRBV3-2) and J usage is TRBJ2-3; D unresolved. The CDR3 covers 15 residues. Trimming cost V 4 bases and J 4 bases, with 15 bases left between them. Germline CDR1 reads LGHDT; CDR2 reads YNNKEL (reference sequence). The CDR3 region has the DNA TGTGCCAGCAGCCTCGACCCGAAAAGCTCAGATACGCAGTATTTT. It translates to CASSLDPKSSDTQYF.

This clone came up a few times. The chain employs TRBV5-1 and TRBJ2-5; the D gene is possibly TRBD1 (5 bases). Germline V gene lookup returns CDR1 SGHRS and CDR2 YFSETQ. The length of the CDR3 is 14 residues. V lost 1 base and J 1 base, leaving 8 bases between the germline ends. Here the CDR3 DNA reads TGCGCCAGCAGCTTGATAGGGGCCCAAGAGACCCAGTACTTC. Residues: CASSLIGAQETQYF.

V usage is TRBV6-5 and J usage is TRBJ1-2, with 9 positions matching TRBD1. J gave up 6 bases and V 5 bases, and 7 bases lay outside the gene matches. The germline gives CDR1 MNHEY, CDR2 SVGAGI. The CDR3 covers 14 residues. In nucleotides, the CDR3 is TGTGCCAGCAGTCTACAACAGGGGGCCGATGGCTACACCTTC. Its translation: CASSLQQGADGYTF.

The count of this clone is one. The chain combines TRBV12-3 or TRBV12-4 with TRBJ1-2, with D unresolved. There are 13 residues in the CDR3. Between the trimmed V and J ends, which lost 10 bases and 0 bases, there was a span of 12 bases. CDR3 coding DNA: TGTGCCACCGGTTCGGTCCCTAACTATGGCTACACCTTC. Translated: CATGSVPNYGYTF.

The CDR3, as DNA: TGTGCCAGCAGAGGACACCATGAGCAGTTCTTC. Translating gives CASRGHHEQFF. The chain uses TRBV6-5 and TRBJ2-1; D possibly corresponds to TRBD1 (5 bases). The V gene lost 6 bases and the J gene lost 8 bases, with 8 bases spanning the gap. CDR1 and CDR2 from the germline V gene are MNHEY and SVGAGI. The CDR3 extends over 11 amino acids.

The rearrangement uses TRBV4-3 and TRBJ2-2; D is possibly TRBD2 (7 bases). The CDR3 has 15 residues. V was cut by 1 base and J by 5 bases, with 11 bases left in between. Germline V gene sequence: CDR1 LGHNA, CDR2 YSLEER. CDR3: CASSQVGGATGELFF. CDR3 in DNA: TGCGCCAGCAGCCAAGTTGGGGGGGCTACCGGGGAGCTGTTTTTT.

This chain joins TRBV27 and TRBJ2-7, with 12 bases aligning to TRBD1. The V gene end was trimmed by 4 bases and the J gene end by 6 bases; junction bases not matched to a gene: 4. CDR3 size: 14 residues. Germline V lookup: CDR1 MNHEY, CDR2 SMNVEV (reference sequence). DNA for the CDR3: TGTGCCAGCAGTTCGGGACAGGGGGCTGGCGAGCAGTACGTC. Its protein is CASSSGQGAGEQYV.

The chain combines TRBV7-9 with TRBJ2-1; 7 positions match TRBD2. Losses at the gene ends were 8 bases for V and 4 bases for J; bases not matched to a gene: 11. Germline CDR1 is SEHNR and CDR2 is FQNEAQ (reference sequence). The length of the CDR3 is 15 residues. Written as DNA, the CDR3 is TGTGCCAGCGTGTCCAAGCGGGGAAGTTACAATGAGCAGTTCTTC. Translated: CASVSKRGSYNEQFF. Filled out from reference TRBV7-9 and TRBJ2-1, the complete variable domain reads DTGVSQNPRHKITKRGQNVTFRCDPISEHNRLYWYRQTLGQGPEFLTYFQNEAQLEKSRLLSDRFSAERPKGSFSTLEIQRTEQGDSAMYLCASVSKRGSYNEQFFGPGTRLTVL.

The chain couples TRBV12-3 or TRBV12-4 to TRBJ1-6; D unclear. V was clipped by 0 bases and J by 9 bases, with 6 bases between them. CDR3 size: 13 residues. The CDR3: CASSLATRSPLHF. The CDR3 DNA sequence: TGTGCCAGCAGTTTAGCCACGCGTTCACCCCTCCACTTT.

The V call is TRBV2, the J call TRBJ1-6; TRBD1 matches 10 bases. V was pared by 4 bases and J by 3 bases, with 9 bases of the junction left unmatched. CDR3 length: 18 amino acids. CDR1 and CDR2 from the germline V gene are SNHLY and FYNNEI. The chain's CDR3 is CASSVPGQGSRYNSPLHF. CDR3 sequence (DNA): TGTGCCAGCAGTGTCCCGGGACAGGGGTCCCGCTATAATTCACCCCTCCACTTT.

The chain couples TRBV9 to TRBJ1-3, with 11 bases identical to TRBD1. The CDR3 loop spans 18 amino acids. Trimming cost V 4 bases and J 1 base; bases outside gene matches: 10. The germline gives CDR1 SGDLS, CDR2 YYNGEE. The CDR3 sequence is CASSYGWGQGVSGNTIYF. DNA for the CDR3: TGTGCCAGCAGCTACGGGTGGGGACAGGGGGTTTCTGGAAACACCATATATTTT.